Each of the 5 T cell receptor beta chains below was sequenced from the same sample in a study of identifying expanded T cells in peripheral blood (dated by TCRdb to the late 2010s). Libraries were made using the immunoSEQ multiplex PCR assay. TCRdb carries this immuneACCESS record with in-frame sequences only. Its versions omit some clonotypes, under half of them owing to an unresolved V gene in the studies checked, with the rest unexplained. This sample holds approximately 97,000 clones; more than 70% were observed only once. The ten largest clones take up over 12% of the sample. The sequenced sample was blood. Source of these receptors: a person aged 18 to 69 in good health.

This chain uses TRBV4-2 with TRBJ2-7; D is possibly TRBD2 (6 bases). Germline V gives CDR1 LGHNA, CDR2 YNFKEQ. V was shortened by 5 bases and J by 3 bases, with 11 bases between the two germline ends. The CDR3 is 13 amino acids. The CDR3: CASSLGDFYEQYF. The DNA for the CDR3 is TGTGCCAGCAGCTTGGGGGACTTCTACGAGCAGTACTTC.

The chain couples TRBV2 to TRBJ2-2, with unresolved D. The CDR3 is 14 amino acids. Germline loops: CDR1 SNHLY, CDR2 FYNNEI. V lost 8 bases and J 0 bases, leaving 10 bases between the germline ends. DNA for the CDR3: TGTGCCAGCCACAAAACATCGAACACCGGGGAGCTGTTTTTT. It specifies CASHKTSNTGELFF.

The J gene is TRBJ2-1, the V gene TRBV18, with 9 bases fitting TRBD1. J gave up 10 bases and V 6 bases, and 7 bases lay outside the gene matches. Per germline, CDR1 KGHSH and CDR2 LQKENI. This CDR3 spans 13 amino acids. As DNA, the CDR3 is TGTGCCAGCTCCCCGGGACAGGGCAGAGAGCAGTTCTTC. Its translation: CASSPGQGREQFF.

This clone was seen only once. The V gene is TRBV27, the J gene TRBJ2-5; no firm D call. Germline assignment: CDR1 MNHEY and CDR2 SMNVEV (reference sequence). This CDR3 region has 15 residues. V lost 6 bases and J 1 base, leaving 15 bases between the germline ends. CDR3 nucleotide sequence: TGTGCCAGCAGACGTTATATGGCAGCCCAAGAGACCCAGTACTTC. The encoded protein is CASRRYMAAQETQYF.

The CDR3 DNA follows: TGTGCCAGCTCAGGGGACGGCTACGAGCAGTACTTC. It specifies CASSGDGYEQYF. The V call is TRBV18, the J call TRBJ2-7, with D perhaps given as TRBD1 or TRBD2 (5 bases each). Germline V gene sequence: CDR1 KGHSH, CDR2 LQKENI. The CDR3 is 12 residues long. V dropped 5 bases and J dropped 3 bases, with 8 bases sitting between them.